One and the same sample provided the 17 T cell receptor beta chains below, sequenced in a study of T-cell memory formation after mild COVID-19. From the 5' RACE reads, TCRdb called clonotypes with MiXCR, one entry per CDR3 protein. Here the sample spans about 410,000 distinct CDR3 sequences, roughly 18% being singletons. The specimen was PBMCs or a T cell subset sorted from them (not recorded which). All receptors derive from a man aged 18 to 35 who had mild COVID-19 (a few samples of this study predate the infection). Cell type and time point are not known.

The table lists this clonotype with many counts. V usage is TRBV3-1 and J usage is TRBJ2-1; tentative D call: TRBD2 (5 bases). Trimming took 3 bases from V and 0 from J, leaving 12 bases between them. Germline V lookup: CDR1 LGHDT, CDR2 YNNKEL (reference sequence). This CDR3 is 16 amino acids long. This chain's CDR3 is CASSHRTANSYNEQFF. The CDR3 DNA reads TGTGCCAGCAGCCACCGGACTGCGAACTCCTACAATGAGCAGTTCTTC.

This clonotype was seen more than once but under ten times. The chain has TRBV20-1 and TRBJ1-1; D not certain. CDR3 length equals 13 residues. The germline V gene has CDR1 DFQATT and CDR2 SNEGSKA (reference sequence). The germline V and J ends were trimmed by 0 bases and 10 bases, with 15 bases remaining between them. The CDR3 region is CSARDPRVSGAFF. Here the CDR3 DNA reads TGCAGTGCTAGAGATCCCCGGGTATCAGGAGCTTTCTTT.

In this sample, this clonotype turned up a few times. This chain uses TRBV7-2 with TRBJ1-2; no clear D gene. There are 12 residues in the CDR3. Trimming removed 5 bases from V and 7 bases from J, with 11 bases in between. Germline V gene lookup returns CDR1 SGHTA and CDR2 FQGNSA. DNA for the CDR3: TGTGCCAGCAGCAATCAGAGGTTTGGCTACACCTTC. It yields the protein CASSNQRFGYTF. The variable domain in full, completed from reference TRBV7-2 and TRBJ1-2, reads GAGVSQSPSNKVTEKGKDVELRCDPISGHTALYWYRQSLGQGLEFLIYFQGNSAPDKSGLPSDRFSAERTGGSVSTLTIQRTQQEDSAVYLCASSNQRFGYTFGSGTRLTVV.

The sample holds many counts of this clonotype. The gene calls are TRBV12-3 or TRBV12-4 and TRBJ2-5; the match to TRBD2 covers 9 bases. The CDR3 has 14 residues. The V segment lost 3 bases and the J segment 2 bases; nucleotides outside the gene matches: 1. CDR3 residues: CASSFSGGQETQYF. CDR3 nucleotide sequence: TGTGCCAGCAGTTTCAGCGGGGGGCAAGAGACCCAGTACTTC.

Only a few counts were recorded for this clonotype. The DNA of the CDR3 is TGTGCCAGCGCCCCCGGACTAGCTGGTGCGGGATACAATGAGCAGTTCTTC. It encodes CASAPGLAGAGYNEQFF. V and J are TRBV12-3 or TRBV12-4 and TRBJ2-1; 8 positions agree with TRBD2. This CDR3 has 17 residues. V shed 8 bases, J shed 4 bases, and the junction held 16 bases outside the gene matches.

V gene TRBV6-2 or TRBV6-3 combines with J gene TRBJ1-2; the D gene is possibly TRBD1 (6 bases). The CDR3 covers 17 residues. Germline values: CDR1 MNHEY, CDR2 SVGEGT. The germline V and J ends were trimmed by 2 bases and 3 bases, with 19 bases remaining between them. The CDR3 DNA reads TGTGCCAGCAGTTACCTGGGACATAACACCGGAGACTATGGCTACACCTTC. Translation gives CASSYLGHNTGDYGYTF.

The chain has TRBV12-3 or TRBV12-4 and TRBJ2-1; TRBD2 matches 9 bases. Trimming at V came to 5 bases and at J to 4 bases, leaving 6 bases not matched to a gene. The CDR3 consists of 15 residues. CDR3 loop: CASSLEGLAYNEQFF. The DNA of the CDR3 is TGTGCCAGCAGTCTAGAGGGACTAGCTTACAATGAGCAGTTCTTC.

V gene TRBV7-9 combines with J gene TRBJ2-7, with 11 bases identical to TRBD2. This CDR3 spans 16 amino acids. With V trimmed by 6 bases and J by 2 bases, 9 bases remained unmatched. Germline CDR1 reads SEHNR; CDR2 reads FQNEAQ (reference sequence). The CDR3 region is CASSSQGLAEPYEQYF. The CDR3 DNA sequence: TGTGCCAGCAGTTCTCAGGGACTAGCGGAACCCTACGAGCAGTACTTC.

This clonotype was counted only a few times. The chain combines TRBV7-2 with TRBJ1-6; the match to TRBD1 covers 8 bases. There are 17 residues in the CDR3. CDR1 and CDR2 from the germline V gene are SGHTA and FQGNSA. J was trimmed by 9 bases and V by 2 bases; bases with no gene match: 12. CDR3 DNA sequence: TGTGCCAGCAGCTTACCCGGACAGGGTCCTCGAGGTTCACCCCTCCACTTT. Amino acid sequence: CASSLPGQGPRGSPLHF.

By proportion, this clonotype is medium-sized. J is TRBJ2-1 and V is TRBV7-9; 7 bases are a match to TRBD2. This CDR3 contains 15 residues. CDR1 SEHNR and CDR2 FQNEAQ come from the germline V gene (reference sequence). With 1 base clipped from V and 5 bases from J, the junction kept 5 bases outside the gene matches. CDR3 bases: TGTGCCAGCAGCTTAGTTGGAGCGGGGAACAATGAGCAGTTCTTC. Amino acids: CASSLVGAGNNEQFF.

This clonotype has just a few counts. The chain combines TRBV7-9 with TRBJ2-1; D is possibly TRBD1 or TRBD2 (7 bases each). V shed 0 bases and J shed 9 bases, with 12 bases lying between them. There are 14 residues in the CDR3. Germline CDR1 SEHNR, CDR2 FQNEAQ (reference sequence). Here the CDR3 reads CASSLAAGGGEQFF. CDR3 nucleotides: TGTGCCAGCAGCTTAGCGGCAGGGGGGGGTGAGCAGTTCTTC.

This clonotype was found a few times. The chain carries TRBV7-6 and TRBJ2-2; 7 bases map to TRBD2. The CDR3 covers 15 residues. J was trimmed by 5 bases and V by 2 bases; bases with no gene match: 5. Germline lookup yields CDR1 SGHVS and CDR2 FNYEAQ. CDR3 bases: TGTGCCAGCAGCTTATTTGGGGGGGAGACCGGGGAGCTGTTTTTT. It yields the protein CASSLFGGETGELFF.

The J gene is TRBJ1-2, the V gene TRBV20-1; tentatively, D is TRBD1 (5 bases). The CDR3 totals 15 residues. The germline CDR1 and CDR2 sequences are DFQATT and SNEGSKA (reference sequence). V was shortened by 4 bases and J by 1 base, with 16 bases between the two germline ends. The CDR3, as DNA: TGCAGTGCTAAAACCGAAGGGGACGGTAACTATGGCTACACCTTC. Translated: CSAKTEGDGNYGYTF.

This clonotype showed up just a few times. This chain uses TRBV18 with TRBJ2-1; 8 nucleotides match TRBD2. Germline CDR1 and CDR2: KGHSH and LQKENI. The V gene end was trimmed by 4 bases and the J gene end by 5 bases; junction bases not matched to a gene: 1. The CDR3 is 13 amino acids. In nucleotides, the CDR3 is TGTGCCAGCTCACTGGGACTAGACAATGAGCAGTTCTTC. Protein: CASSLGLDNEQFF.

The sample holds a few counts of this clonotype. This chain uses TRBV28 with TRBJ2-2; TRBD1 matches 7 bases. Germline V gene lookup returns CDR1 MDHEN and CDR2 SYDVKM. J lost 3 bases, V lost 6 bases, and 4 bases had no gene match. The CDR3 consists of 14 residues. Here the CDR3 DNA reads TGTGCCAGCAGCATGACAGGGCACACCGGGGAGCTGTTTTTT. Protein product: CASSMTGHTGELFF.

V gene TRBV20-1 combines with J gene TRBJ2-3; tentatively, D is TRBD1 or TRBD2 (5 bases each). The length of the CDR3 is 15 residues. Germline assignment: CDR1 DFQATT and CDR2 SNEGSKA (reference sequence). Trimming removed 1 base from V and 0 bases from J, with 11 bases in between. The CDR3 region has the DNA TGCAGTGCTAGAGCGCCAGGGACGAGCACAGATACGCAGTATTTT. It codes for CSARAPGTSTDTQYF.

This clonotype was seen a handful of times. The V call is TRBV4-1, the J call TRBJ2-1; 7 nucleotides align to TRBD1. Germline trimming cut 1 base from V and 5 bases from J; bases unmatched to any gene: 11. Germline loops: CDR1 MGHRA, CDR2 YSYEKL. The CDR3 sequence is 17 residues long. The CDR3, as DNA: TGCGCCAGCAGCCAAGTTTGGAGACAGGGCTGGAACAATGAGCAGTTCTTC. The encoded protein is CASSQVWRQGWNNEQFF.